The 28 T cell receptor beta chains reported below all come from one sample, sequenced in a study of beta chain features in type 1 diabetes. cDNA synthesis used the whole RNA isolate, giving expressed TCRB sequences. Profiling relied on immunoSEQ multiplex PCR, and the TCRdb table lists in-frame clones only, not all of them. The top ten clones hold approximately 0.022% of a sample with roughly 730,000 clones, 13% of them seen once. These TCRs are of unknown antigen specificity. Study findings and constraints: Within each of all four CD4+ subsets, Type 1 diabetes patients had TCRB CDR3s that were moderately but significantly shorter.

The source material was naive CD4+ T cells from blood. These receptors all come from a man younger than 35 with type 1 diabetes.

The chain uses TRBV5-6 and TRBJ2-1; D could derive from TRBD1 or TRBD2 (6 bases each). The germline gives CDR1 SGHDT, CDR2 YYEEEE. The CDR3 loop spans 18 amino acids. V lost 3 bases to trimming and J lost 0 bases, with 19 bases between them. DNA of the CDR3: TGTGCCAGCAGCTGGGGGGCCCCCGGCCTCAGCTCCTACAATGAGCAGTTCTTC. Its translation: CASSWGAPGLSSYNEQFF.

The chain links TRBV11-2 to TRBJ1-1; TRBD1 matches 11 bases. V dropped 5 bases and J dropped 6; count of bases not matched to a gene: 5. The CDR3 is 14 residues long. Looked up from germline, CDR1 is SGHAT and CDR2 is FQNNGV. CDR3: CASSGQGAISEAFF. The CDR3, as DNA: TGTGCCAGCAGCGGACAGGGGGCAATCTCTGAAGCTTTCTTT. Together with reference TRBV11-2 and TRBJ1-1, the CDR3 gives the full variable domain: EAGVAQSPRYKIIEKRQSVAFWCNPISGHATLYWYQQILGQGPKLLIQFQNNGVVDDSQLPKDRFSAERLKGVDSTLKIQPAKLEDSAVYLCASSGQGAISEAFFGQGTRLTVV.

This clone showed up just a few times. V is TRBV19 and J is TRBJ2-1, with D possibly being TRBD2 (5 bases). Germline values: CDR1 LNHDA, CDR2 SQIVND (reference sequence). V lost 3 bases and J lost 12, with 18 bases in between. This CDR3 has 14 amino acids. CDR3 sequence reads: CASSINPDYLRQFF. In DNA, the CDR3 is TGTGCCAGTAGTATTAACCCAGACTACCTCCGGCAGTTCTTC. Together with reference TRBV19 and TRBJ2-1, the CDR3 gives the full variable domain: DGGITQSPKYLFRKEGQNVTLSCEQNLNHDAMYWYRQDPGQGLRLIYYSQIVNDFQKGDIAEGYSVSREKKESFPLTVTSAQKNPTAFYLCASSINPDYLRQFFGPGTRLTVL.

In its sample, this clone was seen a few times. V usage is TRBV9 and J usage is TRBJ2-1, with unresolved D. In germline, CDR1 is SGDLS, CDR2 YYNGEE. V gave up 0 bases and J gave up 3 bases, with 7 bases separating them. The CDR3 loop spans 14 amino acids. The CDR3 spells CASSVESGYNEQFF. The CDR3 bases are TGTGCCAGCAGCGTAGAAAGTGGCTACAATGAGCAGTTCTTC.

The V gene is TRBV6-5, the J gene TRBJ2-1; no definite D call. The V end was cut by 5 bases, the J end by 7 bases, with 6 bases between. The CDR3 sequence is 11 residues long. Looked up from germline, CDR1 is MNHEY and CDR2 is SVGAGI. The CDR3 is CASSELNEQFF. CDR3 DNA: TGTGCCAGCAGTGAATTAAATGAGCAGTTCTTC.

This clone showed up just a few times. This rearrangement joins TRBV4-1 to TRBJ1-5; D not resolved. The V gene lost 1 base and the J gene lost 5 bases, with 6 bases spanning the gap. Germline V lookup: CDR1 MGHRA, CDR2 YSYEKL. The CDR3 runs 13 residues. The CDR3 nucleotides read TGCGCCAGCAGCCAAGGGTTCTATCAGCCCCAGCATTTT. Residues: CASSQGFYQPQHF.

This chain uses TRBV19 with TRBJ1-6, with unresolved D. The germline gives CDR1 LNHDA, CDR2 SQIVND (reference sequence). V shed 7 bases and J shed 2 bases, with 6 bases lying between them. This CDR3 spans 13 amino acids. The CDR3 coding sequence is TGTGCCAGTACCCCAACCTATAATTCACCCCTCCACTTT. Its translation is CASTPTYNSPLHF.

This clone was seen a few times. The gene calls are TRBV4-1 and TRBJ2-1, with 7 bases fitting TRBD1. The V gene end was trimmed by 4 bases and the J gene end by 3 bases; junction bases not matched to a gene: 9. This CDR3 has 16 residues. Germline assignment: CDR1 MGHRA and CDR2 YSYEKL. The CDR3 DNA sequence: TGCGCCAGCAGCCCGATCCGGGACAGTATCTACAATGAGCAGTTCTTC. Translating it yields CASSPIRDSIYNEQFF.

In this sample, this clone turned up a few times. The V call is TRBV30, the J call TRBJ1-5; TRBD1 matches at 9 bases. The V segment lost 3 bases and the J segment 4 bases; nucleotides outside the gene matches: 7. The germline V gene encodes CDR1 GTSNPN and CDR2 SVGIG (reference sequence). CDR3 length equals 15 residues. This CDR3 is CAWRGQGIGNQPQHF. CDR3 in DNA: TGTGCCTGGAGAGGACAGGGGATTGGAAATCAGCCCCAGCATTTT.

This rearrangement joins TRBV10-3 to TRBJ2-3; 7 nucleotides agree with TRBD2. The V segment lost 3 bases and the J segment 2 bases; nucleotides outside the gene matches: 11. The germline V gene has CDR1 ENHRY and CDR2 SYGVKD. CDR3 length equals 17 residues. CDR3 in amino acids: CAISDPETGGTTDTQYF. The CDR3 DNA reads TGTGCCATCAGTGATCCGGAGACGGGGGGTACCACAGATACGCAGTATTTT.

This chain links TRBV6-1 with TRBJ1-1; the D is unclear. V was pared by 3 bases and J by 0 bases, with 11 bases between. Germline CDR1 MNHNS, CDR2 SASEGT. The CDR3 length is 15 residues. In DNA form, the CDR3 reads TGTGCCAGCAGTGACGGTGGGAGGATGAACACTGAAGCTTTCTTT. Its protein product is CASSDGGRMNTEAFF.

This clone was observed a few times. This chain links TRBV14 with TRBJ2-2; D remains unclear. Per germline, CDR1 SGHDN and CDR2 FVKESK. The CDR3 spans 13 residues. Trimming took off 6 bases at V and 7 bases at J, with 12 bases between the two ends. CDR3 region: CASSPTPVGELFF. The CDR3 DNA sequence: TGTGCCAGCAGTCCAACCCCCGTCGGGGAGCTGTTTTTT.

This clone was seen more than once but under ten times. This rearrangement joins TRBV4-2 to TRBJ2-7, with D maybe TRBD2 (6 bases). The CDR3 is 13 residues long. Germline V lookup: CDR1 LGHNA, CDR2 YNFKEQ. The V end was cut by 3 bases, the J end by 3 bases, with 9 bases between. The CDR3 loop reads CASSQDYYYEQYF. The CDR3 DNA sequence: TGTGCCAGCAGCCAGGACTACTACTACGAGCAGTACTTC.

This clone was found a few times. This rearrangement joins TRBV6-5 to TRBJ2-7, with TRBD1 matching over 7 bases. CDR3 length equals 14 residues. Per the germline V gene, CDR1 is MNHEY and CDR2 is SVGAGI. V gave up 4 bases and J gave up 1 base; unmatched junction bases: 4. The DNA of the CDR3 is TGTGCCAGCAGTTTGATGGACAGGTCCTACGAGCAGTACTTC. Translating gives CASSLMDRSYEQYF.

The genes are TRBV9 and TRBJ2-7; the match to TRBD1 covers 8 bases. V shed 3 bases and J 5 bases; nucleotides not matched to a gene: 4. The CDR3 loop spans 13 amino acids. Germline V gene lookup returns CDR1 SGDLS and CDR2 YYNGEE. The DNA of the CDR3 is TGTGCCAGCAGCGCCCGGACAGGGCACGAGCAGTACTTC. Its protein product is CASSARTGHEQYF.

The table lists this clone with a few counts. Other nucleotide sequences from this sample produce the same CDR3. The chain couples TRBV5-1 to TRBJ2-5; 7 nucleotides match TRBD1. Per the germline V gene, CDR1 is SGHRS and CDR2 is YFSETQ. V dropped 3 bases and J dropped 2; count of bases not matched to a gene: 1. The CDR3 has 13 amino acids. The CDR3: CASSSGGQETQYF. CDR3 nucleotide sequence: TGCGCCAGCAGCTCAGGGGGTCAAGAGACCCAGTACTTC.

This clone has a handful of counts. The chain joins TRBV13 to TRBJ2-3; 11 positions match TRBD2. The CDR3 totals 16 residues. The V segment lost 4 bases and the J segment 6 bases; nucleotides outside the gene matches: 9. Germline values: CDR1 PRHDT, CDR2 FYEKMQ (reference sequence). The CDR3: CASSSLLAGAGDTQYF. The CDR3 DNA sequence: TGTGCCAGCAGCTCGCTACTAGCGGGGGCCGGGGATACGCAGTATTTT.

This chain joins TRBV25-1 and TRBJ1-1; TRBD1 agrees at 7 bases. The length of the CDR3 is 13 residues. The germline gives CDR1 MGHDK, CDR2 SYGVNS. J lost 4 bases, V lost 3 bases, and 2 bases had no gene match. DNA for the CDR3: TGTGCCAGCAGTGAGGGGACAGCCACTGAAGCTTTCTTT. It is translated as CASSEGTATEAFF. The full variable domain, its missing parts supplied by reference TRBV25-1 and TRBJ1-1, is EADIYQTPRYLVIGTGKKITLECSQTMGHDKMYWYQQDPGMELHLIHYSYGVNSTEKGDLSSESTVSRIRTEHFPLTLESARPSHTSQYLCASSEGTATEAFFGQGTRLTVV.

The chain uses TRBV6-5 and TRBJ1-5; D is undetermined. With 2 bases removed from V and 5 bases from J, the gap between germline ends came to 7 bases. CDR3 size: 13 residues. Germline V gene lookup returns CDR1 MNHEY and CDR2 SVGAGI. This CDR3 is CASSYQSHQPQHF. The CDR3, as DNA: TGTGCCAGCAGTTACCAGTCGCATCAGCCCCAGCATTTT.

This chain links TRBV6-6 with TRBJ2-7, with a weak D call TRBD1 (5 bases). Trimming left V 0 bases short and J 2 bases short, with 14 bases between. The CDR3 runs to 16 residues. Germline V lookup: CDR1 MNHNY, CDR2 SVGAGI (reference sequence). The CDR3 sequence: CASSYSPYETAYEQYF. For the CDR3, the DNA is TGTGCCAGCAGTTACTCGCCGTATGAGACAGCCTACGAGCAGTACTTC.

This clone has only a few counts. At the DNA level, this CDR3 is encoded by other sequences in the same sample as well. The CDR3 here is CAWRQGTDTQYF. The CDR3, as DNA: TGTGCCTGGAGACAGGGTACAGATACGCAGTATTTT. This chain uses TRBV30 with TRBJ2-3; D possibly corresponds to TRBD1 (6 bases). CDR3 length equals 12 residues. CDR1 and CDR2 from the germline V gene are GTSNPN and SVGIG (reference sequence). V lost 3 bases, J lost 3 bases, and 7 bases lay in between.

This chain joins TRBV25-1 and TRBJ1-6, with a weak D call TRBD1 (5 bases). Per the germline V gene, CDR1 is MGHDK and CDR2 is SYGVNS. Trimming stripped 1 base from V and 10 bases from J, with 11 bases between. The CDR3 length is 14 residues. The CDR3 loop is CASSELGVRSPLHF. CDR3 nucleotide sequence: TGTGCCAGCAGTGAATTGGGGGTGCGCTCACCCCTCCACTTT.

This clone was seen more than once but under ten times. Other nucleotide sequences in the sample specify the same CDR3. This chain connects TRBV9 to TRBJ1-2; a possible D gene is TRBD1 (5 bases). Germline loops: CDR1 SGDLS, CDR2 YYNGEE. CDR3 length: 13 amino acids. Trimming removed 0 bases at V and 5 bases at J, with 8 bases between. CDR3 loop: CASSVGQGYGYTF. The DNA for the CDR3 is TGTGCCAGCAGCGTAGGGCAGGGTTATGGCTACACCTTC.

This chain connects TRBV7-9 to TRBJ2-7; D remains ambiguous. V was clipped by 1 base and J by 5 bases, with 18 bases between them. CDR1 is SEHNR and CDR2 is FQNEAQ in the germline V gene (reference sequence). The CDR3 is 16 residues long. The CDR3 sequence: CASSLVVTVPSDEQYF. CDR3 bases: TGTGCCAGCAGCTTAGTGGTAACAGTCCCGAGTGACGAGCAGTACTTC.

The chain is built from TRBV6-1 and TRBJ2-3; 8 bases are shared with TRBD2. Germline CDR1 and CDR2: MNHNS and SASEGT. The CDR3 consists of 14 residues. J lost 2 bases, V lost 6 bases, and 4 bases had no gene match. The CDR3 coding sequence is TGTGCCAGCAGCCCTAGCGGGCACACAGATACGCAGTATTTT. It yields the protein CASSPSGHTDTQYF.

There are a few counts of this clone. The V call is TRBV5-1, the J call TRBJ2-3; 8 bases agree with TRBD1. Trimming took 5 bases from V and 0 from J; bases not matched to a gene: 2. Germline CDR1 SGHRS, CDR2 YFSETQ. The length of the CDR3 is 14 residues. The CDR3 DNA follows: TGCGCCAGCAGGACAGGGGAGAGCACAGATACGCAGTATTTT. Its protein product is CASRTGESTDTQYF.

The gene calls are TRBV10-3 and TRBJ1-2, with no clear D. The CDR3 is 12 residues long. Germline V gene sequence: CDR1 ENHRY, CDR2 SYGVKD. V was cut by 0 bases and J by 8 bases, with 7 bases left in between. In DNA, the CDR3 is TGTGCCATCAGTGAGTCCGAAGTCGGCTACACCTTC. As protein: CAISESEVGYTF.

The chain couples TRBV7-6 to TRBJ2-3; D may correspond to TRBD1 or TRBD2 (7 bases each). The CDR3 has 15 amino acids. Trimming took 2 bases from V and 2 from J, leaving 11 bases between them. Germline loops: CDR1 SGHVS, CDR2 FNYEAQ. This CDR3 reads CASSLWEGATDTQYF. The DNA for the CDR3 is TGTGCCAGCAGCTTATGGGAGGGGGCCACAGATACGCAGTATTTT.